This TCR beta chain was captured in a study of cytomegalovirus exposure and HLA in healthy donors. Deletions cut 5 bases from V and 1 base from J, with 15 bases between. This CDR3 is built from 15 residues. CDR1 SGHTA and CDR2 FQGNSA come from the germline V gene. The study ran its PCR with 60 Vbeta and 13 Jbeta primers. Only in-frame clones appear in the TCRdb table, and some are missing; sequencing was by immunoSEQ multiplex PCR. This table holds around 200,000 clones, 80% found once. This TCR was sampled from a boy between 10 and 17 years old in good health and CMV-seronegative. The rearrangement joins TRBV7-2 to TRBJ2-7; no clear D. The sequencing input was PBMCs. The CDR3 loop reads CASSLGVSSSYEQYF. In DNA form, the CDR3 reads TGTGCCAGCAGCCTAGGAGTCTCCTCGTCCTACGAGCAGTACTTC.